This T cell receptor (beta chain) comes out of a study of T cells after yellow fever vaccination (dated by TCRdb to the late 2010s). Notes on the research overall: The SMART-Seq v4 Ultra Low Input RNA kit was used to prepare libraries from fractions with low cell numbers. To follow T-cell clones before and after both primary and booster YFV17D yellow fever vaccination, bulk TCR alpha and beta repertoires underwent longitudinal sequencing. Two healthy male donors made up the cohort, one aged 18 to 29 years and the other aged 30 to 40 years. Blood was collected at multiple timepoints before and after primary and secondary immunization, and bulk PBMC replicates and cell subsets were isolated. The study at large found these results: A small fraction of clonotypes showed up in both the CD4 and CD8 compartments, probably as a result of convergent recombination. Only a couple of donors were included in the study, so the extent to which the findings can be generalized is limited. Compared with the primary T-cell response, the secondary T-cell response was faster but weaker, reaching its peak on day 5 rather than on day 15. After the booster, most clones that had expanded after primary vaccination were detected again (around 96% of CD4 and 88% of CD8), suggesting broad maintenance of memory. Computational filtering was required because FACS-sorted repertoires could contain abundant contaminating clonotypes from the bulk population.

Synthesis of TCR cDNA relied on 5'RACE template switching, a step that introduced a universal primer site along with unique molecular identifiers. cDNA synthesis was primed from both the TCR alpha and TCR beta constant segments. Library amplification involved two PCR steps, and the second step added sample barcodes and sequencing adapters. Sequencing of libraries was performed on Illumina HiSeq 2500 (2x100 bp) or NovaSeq (2x150 bp). As for how the authors treated the data: MIGEC handled demultiplexing of reads and collapsing into UMI consensus sequences, while MiXCR performed V(D)J alignment. Vaccine-responding clonotypes were identified with edgeR using replicate PBMC samples, with FDR below 0.01 and a log2 fold change above 5 up to day 15 being required. CD4 or CD8 identity was assigned to each bulk clonotype according to whether the clonotype was present at higher abundance in the sequenced CD4 repertoire or the sequenced CD8 repertoire. TCRdb redid the processing of the public reads, applying fastp at Q25 and MiXCR, and retained in-frame beta chains. Merged by CDR3 protein, the rows form single entries marked with the most common genes and DNA. The V and J calls come from TCRdb's annotation, not from the publication. In this sample the table shows approximately 70,000 distinct CDR3 sequences, approximately 7% of which occur a single time. The biggest ten clones account for about 39% of the sample.

Spanning cysteine to phenylalanine, the CDR3 consists of 14 amino acids. This entry keeps only the CDR3 DNA: 42 bases, framed from base 1. V is pruned by 6 bases and J by 2 bases, leaving 4 bases of the junction without a gene match. This clonotype was found many times. Which antigen it targets is not known. No base-level quality is on record; no much larger clone is a single base apart. The treatment or condition label, as the study defines it: live attenuated yellow fever vaccine strain. A standard Ficoll-Paque protocol was used to isolate PBMCs from peripheral blood. Dynabeads CD4 and CD8 positive selection kits were used to isolate the CD4 and CD8 T-cell fractions. RNA was extracted with TriZol from bulk PBMCs, CD4 and CD8 fractions, and dextramer-positive and dextramer-negative fractions.

The sequencing used CD8+ T cells sorted from PBMCs, collected approximately 47 days after the first yellow fever vaccination. The source of this sequence is a man between 18 and 35 years old who received the YFV17D yellow fever vaccine. The rearrangement combines TRBV12-3 or TRBV12-4 with TRBJ2-3; 8 bases in between match TRBD2. The DNA is TGTGCCAGCAGCCCGGGGGGGGCCACAGATACGCAGTATTTT. Its protein is CASSPGGATDTQYF.